The 32 T cell receptor beta chains reported below all come from one sample, sequenced in a study of control samples from healthy donors and cancer patients. Sequenced by immunoSEQ multiplex PCR; TCRdb stores in-frame clones only, minus some. The table records 100,000 to 150,000 clones, roughly 92% of them present only once. Sample: blood. Every receptor here comes from a man aged 18 to 35 in good health.

The J gene is TRBJ1-1, the V gene TRBV19, with 8 nucleotides matching TRBD1. The CDR3 runs 15 residues. V was pared by 3 bases and J by 0 bases, with 3 bases of the junction left unmatched. Per the germline V gene, CDR1 is LNHDA and CDR2 is SQIVND (reference sequence). CDR3 amino acids: CASSIGDRLNTEAFF. In nucleotides, the CDR3 is TGTGCCAGTAGTATTGGGGACAGGTTGAACACTGAAGCTTTCTTT.

J is TRBJ1-6 and V is TRBV19; D ambiguous. CDR3 length: 16 amino acids. Trimming cost V 1 base and J 1 base, with 8 bases left between them. Germline V gene data show CDR1 as LNHDA and CDR2 as SQIVND (reference sequence). DNA of the CDR3: TGTGCCAGTAGTATAGGGACGGAGTCCTATAATTCACCCCTCCACTTT. Encoded protein: CASSIGTESYNSPLHF.

This clone was observed once. The V and J genes are TRBV6-4 and TRBJ1-1; D possibly corresponds to TRBD1 (5 bases). V lost 2 bases to trimming and J lost 1 base, with 8 bases between them. Germline values: CDR1 MRHNA, CDR2 SNTAGT. The CDR3 extends over 14 amino acids. This CDR3 reads CASSDGGENTEAFF. The CDR3 DNA is TGTGCCAGCAGTGACGGGGGAGAGAACACTGAAGCTTTCTTT.

The rearrangement joins TRBV5-1 to TRBJ2-3; 9 bases map to TRBD2. The CDR3 sequence is 15 residues long. Per the germline V gene, CDR1 is SGHRS and CDR2 is YFSETQ. J gave up 2 bases and V 5 bases, and 6 bases lay outside the gene matches. The CDR3 protein is CASRRRGGYTDTQYF. The DNA of the CDR3 is TGCGCCAGCAGAAGGCGGGGGGGATACACAGATACGCAGTATTTT.

The V and J genes are TRBV30 and TRBJ2-5; 7 bases map to TRBD1. Germline CDR1 and CDR2: GTSNPN and SVGIG (reference sequence). Trimming removed 0 bases from V and 9 bases from J; junction bases left unmatched: 19. CDR3 length equals 17 residues. The CDR3 nucleotides read TGTGCCTGGAGTGTACTTTTCTTAGGACAGGACCTGAGGGCCCAGTACTTC. Translating gives CAWSVLFLGQDLRAQYF.

The chain carries TRBV24-1 and TRBJ2-2; D is ambiguous. Germline assignment: CDR1 KGHDR and CDR2 SFDVKD. V lost 2 bases, J lost 2 bases, and 8 bases lay in between. The CDR3 extends over 15 amino acids. The DNA of the CDR3 is TGTGCCACCAGTGATTCTTGGACCAACACCGGGGAGCTGTTTTTT. This codes for CATSDSWTNTGELFF.

The chain has TRBV2 and TRBJ2-5, with 10 nucleotides matching TRBD1. V lost 7 bases to trimming and J lost 4 bases; unmatched junction nucleotides: 6. Germline V gives CDR1 SNHLY, CDR2 FYNNEI. The CDR3 totals 14 residues. This CDR3 is CASNGQGGAETQYF. CDR3 in DNA: TGTGCCAGCAACGGACAGGGGGGCGCAGAGACCCAGTACTTC. Together with reference TRBV2 and TRBJ2-5, the CDR3 gives the full variable domain: EPEVTQTPSHQVTQMGQEVILRCVPISNHLYFYWYRQILGQKVEFLVSFYNNEISEKSEIFDDQFSVERPDGSNFTLKIRSTKLEDSAMYFCASNGQGGAETQYFGPGTRLLVL.

The chain links TRBV7-2 to TRBJ2-5; D is uncertain. Germline-derived CDR1 and CDR2 are SGHTA and FQGNSA. The CDR3 spans 14 residues. Trimming pared 4 bases from V and 1 base from J, leaving 10 bases between. The DNA for the CDR3 is TGTGCCAGCAGCTCCTACACCATCCAAGAGACCCAGTACTTC. Translating it yields CASSSYTIQETQYF.

The chain uses TRBV5-1 and TRBJ1-1; maybe TRBD1 (5 bases). The CDR3 loop spans 14 amino acids. Trimming left V 1 base short and J 1 base short, with 8 bases between. Germline CDR1 and CDR2: SGHRS and YFSETQ. The CDR3: CASSLLGGNTEAFF. CDR3 coding DNA: TGCGCCAGCAGCTTGCTGGGGGGGAACACTGAAGCTTTCTTT.

This rearrangement joins TRBV2 to TRBJ1-4; D unclear. CDR1 and CDR2 (germline): SNHLY, FYNNEI. The ends were cut back, 9 bases at V and 2 bases at J, with 13 bases in the middle. The CDR3 is 14 residues long. DNA of the CDR3: TGTGCCAGTAACTTCGACACGACTAATGAAAAACTGTTTTTT. This codes for CASNFDTTNEKLFF. Full variable domain (remainder filled in from reference TRBV2 and TRBJ1-4): EPEVTQTPSHQVTQMGQEVILRCVPISNHLYFYWYRQILGQKVEFLVSFYNNEISEKSEIFDDQFSVERPDGSNFTLKIRSTKLEDSAMYFCASNFDTTNEKLFFGSGTQLSVL.

This chain links TRBV3-1 (or the pseudogene TRBV3-2) with TRBJ1-2; the D gene is possibly TRBD1 (6 bases). V dropped 0 bases and J dropped 6 bases, with 11 bases sitting between them. Germline CDR1 is LGHDT and CDR2 is YNNKEL (reference sequence). This CDR3 has 14 residues. CDR3 loop: CASSQDYGGDGYTF. The CDR3 DNA follows: TGTGCCAGCAGCCAAGATTATGGGGGCGATGGCTACACCTTC.

The chain uses TRBV19 and TRBJ1-5; D remains ambiguous. There are 15 residues in the CDR3. Germline V gene lookup returns CDR1 LNHDA and CDR2 SQIVND (reference sequence). Trimming took off 3 bases at V and 3 bases at J, with 12 bases between the two ends. In DNA form, the CDR3 reads TGTGCCAGTAGTATTGAAGAAGGGTCCAATCAGCCCCAGCATTTT. Translating gives CASSIEEGSNQPQHF.

This clone was seen a handful of times. The J gene is TRBJ2-3, the V gene TRBV9; TRBD1 might be the D (7 bases). V lost 4 bases, J lost 5 bases, and 17 bases lay in between. The V gene's germline CDR1 is SGDLS and CDR2 YYNGEE. The CDR3 extends over 15 amino acids. The DNA of the CDR3 is TGTGCCAGCAGCTCAGGGGGGTGGGCCGTAGATACGCAGTATTTT. Its translation: CASSSGGWAVDTQYF.

The V call is TRBV6-5, the J call TRBJ1-1; D might be TRBD1 (5 bases). Germline-derived CDR1 and CDR2 are MNHEY and SVGAGI. The CDR3 loop spans 13 amino acids. V was pared by 7 bases and J by 5 bases, with 14 bases between. CDR3 nucleotides: TGTGCCAGCACCCACCGGGGGAAAACTGAAGCTTTCTTT. This encodes CASTHRGKTEAFF.

V is TRBV19 and J is TRBJ1-5; no reliable D call. Germline loops: CDR1 LNHDA, CDR2 SQIVND (reference sequence). The CDR3 is made up of 16 amino acids. Deletions cut 0 bases from V and 0 bases from J, with 9 bases between. CDR3: CASSIEAGYSNQPQHF. In DNA form, the CDR3 reads TGTGCCAGTAGTATAGAGGCCGGATATAGCAATCAGCCCCAGCATTTT.

This clone was seen more than once but under ten times. J is TRBJ2-3 and V is TRBV6-5, with 9 bases lining up with TRBD2. The CDR3 is 14 amino acids. CDR1 is MNHEY and CDR2 is SVGAGI in the germline V gene. V gave up 6 bases and J gave up 4 bases; unmatched junction bases: 5. This CDR3 reads CASSTSGYPDTQYF. In DNA form, the CDR3 reads TGTGCCAGCAGCACTAGCGGGTACCCAGATACGCAGTATTTT.

The rearrangement joins TRBV5-6 to TRBJ1-4; D is unclear. The CDR3 contains 15 residues. CDR1 is SGHDT and CDR2 is YYEEEE in the germline V gene. Trimming took 0 bases from V and 5 from J, leaving 11 bases between them. The DNA for the CDR3 is TGTGCCAGCAGCTTGGTTTCAGCTGGGAATGAAAAACTGTTTTTT. Protein product: CASSLVSAGNEKLFF.

The chain uses TRBV9 and TRBJ2-3; 10 bases are a match to TRBD2. Trimming removed 3 bases from V and 2 bases from J; junction bases left unmatched: 3. Germline lookup yields CDR1 SGDLS and CDR2 YYNGEE. CDR3 length: 15 amino acids. The CDR3: CASSASGGVTDTQYF. CDR3 bases: TGTGCCAGCAGCGCTAGCGGGGGAGTCACAGATACGCAGTATTTT. Variable domain in full (rest from reference TRBV9 and TRBJ2-3): DSGVTQTPKHLITATGQRVTLRCSPRSGDLSVYWYQQSLDQGLQFLIQYYNGEERAKGNILERFSAQQFPDLHSELNLSSLELGDSALYFCASSASGGVTDTQYFGPGTRLTVL.

With respect to this clone: One end of the junction is discordant with germline, which a read error may explain. The rearrangement uses TRBV5-5 and TRBJ2-5; a possible D gene is TRBD2 (5 bases). The V gene's germline CDR1 is SGHKS and CDR2 YYEKEE (reference sequence). The CDR3 loop spans 15 amino acids. The CDR3, as DNA: TGTGCCAGCAGTTTGGGCCGACAAGGAGGAGAGACCCAGTACTTC. The encoded protein is CASSLGRQGGETQYF.

The chain carries TRBV11-2 and TRBJ2-5, with D tentatively TRBD1 (6 bases). The CDR3 sequence is 14 residues long. The germline gives CDR1 SGHAT, CDR2 FQNNGV. The V gene lost 1 base and the J gene lost 5 bases, with 11 bases spanning the gap. For the CDR3, the DNA is TGTGCCAGCAGCTTAGGGGGGCCGGGTGAGACCCAGTACTTC. Encoded protein: CASSLGGPGETQYF.

V usage is TRBV6-5 and J usage is TRBJ2-7; D not certain. The CDR3 totals 15 residues. Trimming pared 6 bases from V and 6 bases from J, leaving 21 bases between. CDR1 MNHEY and CDR2 SVGAGI come from the germline V gene. In DNA form, the CDR3 reads TGTGCCAGCAGCGCCCCCCCGGGCGAACCGGTCGAGCAGTACTTC. It codes for CASSAPPGEPVEQYF.

This chain connects TRBV7-9 to TRBJ2-7; TRBD1 agrees at 10 bases. Germline V gene data show CDR1 as SEHNR and CDR2 as FQNEAQ (reference sequence). Trimming removed 5 bases from V and 5 bases from J; junction bases left unmatched: 6. The CDR3 runs to 14 residues. CDR3 amino acids: CASSARQGADEQYF. Here the CDR3 DNA reads TGTGCCAGCAGCGCCCGACAGGGGGCGGACGAGCAGTACTTC.

V usage is TRBV19 and J usage is TRBJ2-2, with 9 bases that match TRBD1. The V and J ends lost 5 bases and 7 bases, in that order; junction bases with no gene match: 5. The CDR3 totals 14 residues. The germline V gene encodes CDR1 LNHDA and CDR2 SQIVND (reference sequence). CDR3 in amino acids: CASSWDRVGGELFF. Here the CDR3 DNA reads TGTGCCAGTAGTTGGGACAGGGTTGGCGGGGAGCTGTTTTTT.

This clone was seen once. The rearrangement joins TRBV5-6 to TRBJ2-7, with D perhaps matching TRBD2 (6 bases). V lost 0 bases and J lost 6, with 7 bases in between. From germline, CDR1 is SGHDT and CDR2 YYEEEE. This CDR3 is 12 amino acids long. The CDR3 is CASSLEGGEQYF. For the CDR3, the DNA is TGTGCCAGCAGCTTGGAGGGAGGCGAGCAGTACTTC.

This chain links TRBV5-1 with TRBJ1-3, with 9 bases identical to TRBD1. Germline V gives CDR1 SGHRS, CDR2 YFSETQ. The V gene end was trimmed by 4 bases and the J gene end by 0 bases; junction bases not matched to a gene: 14. The CDR3 spans 19 residues. DNA of the CDR3: TGCGCCAGCAGCCGGGGGTCTACAGGGGGCTTAAGCTCTGGAAACACCATATATTTT. Protein sequence: CASSRGSTGGLSSGNTIYF. Drawing the rest from reference TRBV5-1 and TRBJ1-3, the complete variable domain is KAGVTQTPRYLIKTRGQQVTLSCSPISGHRSVSWYQQTPGQGLQFLFEYFSETQRNKGNFPGRFSGRQFSNSRSEMNVSTLELGDSALYLCASSRGSTGGLSSGNTIYFGEGSWLTVV.

The chain is built from TRBV11-2 and TRBJ1-1; 9 bases are shared with TRBD1. The CDR3 consists of 15 residues. Germline loops: CDR1 SGHAT, CDR2 FQNNGV. Trimming cost V 1 base and J 4 bases; bases outside gene matches: 4. CDR3 residues: CASSLVGTGLTEAFF. DNA for the CDR3: TGTGCCAGCAGCTTAGTCGGGACAGGGCTCACTGAAGCTTTCTTT.

J is TRBJ1-2 and V is TRBV28; possibly TRBD1 for D (5 bases). Trimming left V 2 bases short and J 1 base short, with 23 bases between. There are 19 residues in the CDR3. Germline V gene data show CDR1 as MDHEN and CDR2 as SYDVKM. The CDR3: CASSLEITGSHRINYGYTF. The CDR3 DNA sequence: TGTGCCAGCAGTTTAGAGATTACAGGTTCCCACAGAATTAACTATGGCTACACCTTC.

The rearrangement links TRBV6-2 or TRBV6-3 to TRBJ2-5, with 8 bases matching TRBD1. This CDR3 region has 17 residues. Trimming took 0 bases from V and 5 from J; bases not matched to a gene: 11. Germline lookup yields CDR1 MNHEY and CDR2 SVGEGT. CDR3 sequence: CASSYSYNRGSGETQYF. CDR3 sequence (DNA): TGTGCCAGCAGTTACTCATATAACAGGGGGAGTGGGGAGACCCAGTACTTC.

The V and J genes are TRBV6-5 and TRBJ2-1; 9 bases agree with TRBD2. The V gene's germline CDR1 is MNHEY and CDR2 SVGAGI. The CDR3 is made up of 15 amino acids. V lost 6 bases to trimming and J lost 15 bases; unmatched junction nucleotides: 18. The CDR3 nucleotides read TGTGCCAGCAGGCCAAGGATGAGCGGGGGGTCGGTGGGGTTCTTC. Translated, it gives CASRPRMSGGSVGFF.

This rearrangement joins TRBV11-1 to TRBJ2-7; D remains ambiguous. The CDR3 has 14 residues. Trimming took off 5 bases at V and 4 bases at J, with 15 bases between the two ends. The germline V gene encodes CDR1 SGHAT and CDR2 FQDESV (reference sequence). In nucleotides, the CDR3 is TGTGCCAGCAGCGACCTATCTCTAGGGTACGAGCAGTACTTC. Protein: CASSDLSLGYEQYF.

In its sample, this clone was seen a few times. The chain recombines TRBV6-4 with TRBJ1-5, with TRBD1 as a possible D gene (5 bases). V shed 0 bases and J shed 6 bases, with 21 bases lying between them. CDR3 length: 18 residues. Germline V CDR1 and CDR2: MRHNA, SNTAGT. Here the CDR3 DNA reads TGTGCCAGCAGTGACTCCATAAATAAGGGAGGGGAGAGTCAGCCCCAGCATTTT. Translated, it gives CASSDSINKGGESQPQHF.

This chain uses TRBV6-1 with TRBJ2-2; no firm D call. Germline V gene lookup returns CDR1 MNHNS and CDR2 SASEGT. The CDR3 contains 18 residues. V was trimmed by 0 bases and J by 2 bases, leaving 16 bases between them. In DNA form, the CDR3 reads TGTGCCAGCAGTGAAGCGCCACTCAGGATCTTTAACACCGGGGAGCTGTTTTTT. Its protein product is CASSEAPLRIFNTGELFF.